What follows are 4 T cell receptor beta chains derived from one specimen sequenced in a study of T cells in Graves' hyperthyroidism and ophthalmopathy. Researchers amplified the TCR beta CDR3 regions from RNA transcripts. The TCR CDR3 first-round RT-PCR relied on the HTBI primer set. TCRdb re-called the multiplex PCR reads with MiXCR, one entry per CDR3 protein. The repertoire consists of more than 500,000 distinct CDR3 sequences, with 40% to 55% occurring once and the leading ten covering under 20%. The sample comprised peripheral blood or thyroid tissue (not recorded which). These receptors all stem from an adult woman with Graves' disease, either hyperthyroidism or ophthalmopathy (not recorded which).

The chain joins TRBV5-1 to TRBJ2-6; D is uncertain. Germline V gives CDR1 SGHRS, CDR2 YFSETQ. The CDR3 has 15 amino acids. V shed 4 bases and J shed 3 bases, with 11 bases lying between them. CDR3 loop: CASSLPLGGANVLTF. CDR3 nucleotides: TGCGCCAGCAGCCTACCCCTTGGTGGGGCCAACGTCCTGACTTTC.

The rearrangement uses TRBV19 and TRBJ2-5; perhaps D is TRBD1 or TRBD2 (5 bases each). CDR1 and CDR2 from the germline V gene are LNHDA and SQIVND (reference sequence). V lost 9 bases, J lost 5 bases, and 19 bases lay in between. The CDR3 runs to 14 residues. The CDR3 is CASSYSWGWETQYF. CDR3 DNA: TGTGCCAGCAGTTATTCTTGGGGGTGGGAGACCCAGTACTTC.

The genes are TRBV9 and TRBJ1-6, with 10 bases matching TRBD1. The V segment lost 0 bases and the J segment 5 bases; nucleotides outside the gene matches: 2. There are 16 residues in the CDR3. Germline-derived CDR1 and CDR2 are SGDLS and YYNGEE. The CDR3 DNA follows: TGTGCCAGCAGCGTAGGACAGGGGGCGAATAATTCACCCCTCCACTTT. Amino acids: CASSVGQGANNSPLHF.

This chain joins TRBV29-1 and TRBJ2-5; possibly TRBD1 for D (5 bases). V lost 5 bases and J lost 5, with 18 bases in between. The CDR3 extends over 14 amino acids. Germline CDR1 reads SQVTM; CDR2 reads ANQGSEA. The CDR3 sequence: CSVRPGAGSETQYF. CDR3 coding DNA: TGCAGCGTTCGCCCTGGGGCAGGGTCGGAGACCCAGTACTTC.